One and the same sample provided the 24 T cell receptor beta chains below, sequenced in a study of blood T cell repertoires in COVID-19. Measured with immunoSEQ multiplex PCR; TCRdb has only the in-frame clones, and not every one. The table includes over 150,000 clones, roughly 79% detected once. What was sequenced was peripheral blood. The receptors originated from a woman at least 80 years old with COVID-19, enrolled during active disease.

The CDR3 here is CASSTGGSYTDTQYF. DNA for the CDR3: TGTGCCAGTAGCACAGGGGGCTCCTACACAGATACGCAGTATTTT. The V and J genes are TRBV19 and TRBJ2-3, with 9 positions matching TRBD1. V trimming: 6 bases; J trimming: 2 bases; junction bases outside the gene matches: 6. This CDR3 region has 15 residues. Germline-derived CDR1 and CDR2 are LNHDA and SQIVND (reference sequence).

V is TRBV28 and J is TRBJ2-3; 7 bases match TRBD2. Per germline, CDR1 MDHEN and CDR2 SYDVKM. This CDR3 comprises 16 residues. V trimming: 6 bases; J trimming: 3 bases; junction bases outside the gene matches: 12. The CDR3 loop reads CASSSLGEGETDTQYF. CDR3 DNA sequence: TGTGCCAGCAGCTCCTTAGGGGAGGGAGAGACAGATACGCAGTATTTT.

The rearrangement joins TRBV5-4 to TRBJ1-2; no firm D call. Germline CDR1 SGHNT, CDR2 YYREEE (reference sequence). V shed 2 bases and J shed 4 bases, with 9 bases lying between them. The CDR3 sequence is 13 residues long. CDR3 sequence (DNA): TGTGCCAGCAGCTTCGGAGGAGGCTATGGCTACACCTTC. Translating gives CASSFGGGYGYTF.

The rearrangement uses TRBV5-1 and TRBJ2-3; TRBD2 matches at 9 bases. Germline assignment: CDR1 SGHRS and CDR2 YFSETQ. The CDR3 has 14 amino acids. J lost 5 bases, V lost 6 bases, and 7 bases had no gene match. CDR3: CASKGGGAKDTQYF. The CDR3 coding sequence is TGCGCCAGCAAGGGCGGGGGGGCCAAAGATACGCAGTATTTT.

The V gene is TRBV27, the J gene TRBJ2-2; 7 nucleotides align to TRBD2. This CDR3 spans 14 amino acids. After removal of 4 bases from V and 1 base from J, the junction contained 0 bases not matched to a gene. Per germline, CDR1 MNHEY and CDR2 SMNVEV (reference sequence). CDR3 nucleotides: TGTGCCAGCAGTTGGACTAGGAACACCGGGGAGCTGTTTTTT. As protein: CASSWTRNTGELFF.

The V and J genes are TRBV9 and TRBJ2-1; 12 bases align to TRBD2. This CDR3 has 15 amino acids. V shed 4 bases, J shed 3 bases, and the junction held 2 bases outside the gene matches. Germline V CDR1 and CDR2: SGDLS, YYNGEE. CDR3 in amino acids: CASSPTSGSYNEQFF. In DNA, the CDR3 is TGTGCCAGCAGCCCGACTAGCGGGAGCTACAATGAGCAGTTCTTC.

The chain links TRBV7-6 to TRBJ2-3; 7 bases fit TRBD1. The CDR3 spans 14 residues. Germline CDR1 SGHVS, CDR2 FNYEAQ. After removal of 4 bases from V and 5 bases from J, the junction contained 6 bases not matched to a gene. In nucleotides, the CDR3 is TGTGCCAGCAGCTCCCGACAGGGTAAAGATACGCAGTATTTT. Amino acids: CASSSRQGKDTQYF.

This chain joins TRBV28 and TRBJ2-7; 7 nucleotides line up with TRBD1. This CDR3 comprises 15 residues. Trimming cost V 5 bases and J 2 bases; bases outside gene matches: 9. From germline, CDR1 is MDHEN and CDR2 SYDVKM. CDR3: CASSPTSDRAYEQYF. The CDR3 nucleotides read TGTGCCAGCAGTCCTACTTCCGACAGGGCCTACGAGCAGTACTTC.

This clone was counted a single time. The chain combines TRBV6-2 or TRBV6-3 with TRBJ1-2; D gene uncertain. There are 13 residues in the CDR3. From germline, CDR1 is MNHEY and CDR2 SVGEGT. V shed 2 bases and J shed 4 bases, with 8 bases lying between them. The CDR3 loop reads CASSYGQIYGYTF. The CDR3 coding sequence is TGTGCCAGCAGTTACGGGCAGATCTATGGCTACACCTTC.

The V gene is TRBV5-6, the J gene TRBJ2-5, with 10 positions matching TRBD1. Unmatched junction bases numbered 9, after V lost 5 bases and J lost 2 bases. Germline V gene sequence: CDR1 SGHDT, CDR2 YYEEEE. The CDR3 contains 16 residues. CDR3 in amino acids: CASSTIPGQGQETQYF. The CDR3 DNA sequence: TGTGCCAGCAGTACTATCCCGGGACAGGGGCAAGAGACCCAGTACTTC.

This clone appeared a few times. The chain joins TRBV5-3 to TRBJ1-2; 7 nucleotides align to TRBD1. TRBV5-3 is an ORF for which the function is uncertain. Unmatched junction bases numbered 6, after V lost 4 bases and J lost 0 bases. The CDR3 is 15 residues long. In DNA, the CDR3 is TGTGCCAGAAGCGGGCGACAGGGACCTAACTATGGCTACACCTTC. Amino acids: CARSGRQGPNYGYTF.

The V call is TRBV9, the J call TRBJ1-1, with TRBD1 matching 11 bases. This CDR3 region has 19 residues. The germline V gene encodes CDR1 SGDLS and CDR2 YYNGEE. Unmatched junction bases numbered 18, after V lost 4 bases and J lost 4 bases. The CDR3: CASSPSPPDRGRMVTEAFF. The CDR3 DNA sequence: TGTGCCAGCAGCCCCTCCCCTCCGGACAGGGGGCGTATGGTCACTGAAGCTTTCTTT.

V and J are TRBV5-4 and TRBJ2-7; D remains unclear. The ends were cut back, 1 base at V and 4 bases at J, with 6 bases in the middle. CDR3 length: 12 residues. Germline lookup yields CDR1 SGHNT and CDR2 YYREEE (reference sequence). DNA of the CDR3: TGTGCCAGCAGCTTGTCCCCTTACGAGCAGTACTTC. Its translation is CASSLSPYEQYF.

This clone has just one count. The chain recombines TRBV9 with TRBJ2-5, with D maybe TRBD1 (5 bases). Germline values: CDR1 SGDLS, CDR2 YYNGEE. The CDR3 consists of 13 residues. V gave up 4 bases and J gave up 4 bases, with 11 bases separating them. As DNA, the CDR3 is TGTGCCAGCAGCAAAAGGACAATAGAGACCCAGTACTTC. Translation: CASSKRTIETQYF.

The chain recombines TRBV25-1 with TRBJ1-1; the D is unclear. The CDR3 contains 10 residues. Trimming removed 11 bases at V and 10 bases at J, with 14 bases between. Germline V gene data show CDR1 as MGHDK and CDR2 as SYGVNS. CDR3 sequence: CAGGRLPAFF. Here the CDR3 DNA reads TGTGCCGGAGGCCGACTCCCAGCTTTCTTT.

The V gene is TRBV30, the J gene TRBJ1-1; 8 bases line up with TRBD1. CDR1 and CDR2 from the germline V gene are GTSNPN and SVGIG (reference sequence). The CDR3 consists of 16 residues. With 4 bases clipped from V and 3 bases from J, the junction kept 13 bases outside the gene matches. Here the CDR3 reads CAWTPPRTGKYTEAFF. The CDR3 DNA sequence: TGTGCCTGGACCCCGCCCCGGACAGGGAAGTACACTGAAGCTTTCTTT.

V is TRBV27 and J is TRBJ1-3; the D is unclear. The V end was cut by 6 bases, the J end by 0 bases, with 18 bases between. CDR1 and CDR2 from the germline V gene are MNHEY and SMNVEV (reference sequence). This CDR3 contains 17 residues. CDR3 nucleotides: TGTGCCAGCAGCCGACAAGGGAGGCCCGGCTCTGGAAACACCATATATTTT. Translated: CASSRQGRPGSGNTIYF.

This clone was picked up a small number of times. CDR3 loop: CASSTAVGPGTEAFF. In DNA form, the CDR3 reads TGTGCCAGCAGCACCGCAGTAGGCCCGGGCACTGAAGCTTTCTTT. J is TRBJ1-1 and V is TRBV11-3; D unresolved. The CDR3 contains 15 residues. Trimming pared 5 bases from V and 4 bases from J, leaving 17 bases between. CDR1 is SGHNT, CDR2 YENEEA, per germline. The whole variable domain, filled in from reference TRBV11-3 and TRBJ1-1, reads EAGVVQSPRYKIIEKKQPVAFWCNPISGHNTLYWYLQNLGQGPELLIRYENEEAVDDSQLPKDRFSAERLKGVDSTLKIQPAELGDSAVYLCASSTAVGPGTEAFFGQGTRLTVV.

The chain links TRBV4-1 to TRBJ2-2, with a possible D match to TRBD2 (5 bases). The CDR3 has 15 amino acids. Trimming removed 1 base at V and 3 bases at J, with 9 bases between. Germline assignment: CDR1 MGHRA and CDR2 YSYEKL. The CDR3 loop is CASSQGTLDTGELFF. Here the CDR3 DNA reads TGCGCCAGCAGCCAAGGGACTTTAGACACCGGGGAGCTGTTTTTT.

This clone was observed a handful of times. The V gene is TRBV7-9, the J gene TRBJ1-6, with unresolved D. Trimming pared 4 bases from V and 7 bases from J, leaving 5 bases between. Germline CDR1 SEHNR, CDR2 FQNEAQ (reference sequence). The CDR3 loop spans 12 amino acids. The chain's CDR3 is CASSYLNSPLHF. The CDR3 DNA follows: TGTGCCAGCAGCTACCTAAATTCACCCCTCCACTTT.

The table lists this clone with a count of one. CDR3 nucleotide sequence: TGTGCCAGCAGCTTCGGCAGGGGAACTGAAGCTTTCTTT. This sequence encodes CASSFGRGTEAFF. V gene TRBV7-9 combines with J gene TRBJ1-1; the D gene is possibly TRBD1 (6 bases). Germline assignment: CDR1 SEHNR and CDR2 FQNEAQ (reference sequence). V was cut by 3 bases and J by 5 bases, with 10 bases left in between. This CDR3 contains 13 residues. The full variable domain, in which reference TRBV7-9 and TRBJ1-1 provide the parts outside the CDR3, is DTGVSQNPRHKITKRGQNVTFRCDPISEHNRLYWYRQTLGQGPEFLTYFQNEAQLEKSRLLSDRFSAERPKGSFSTLEIQRTEQGDSAMYLCASSFGRGTEAFFGQGTRLTVV.

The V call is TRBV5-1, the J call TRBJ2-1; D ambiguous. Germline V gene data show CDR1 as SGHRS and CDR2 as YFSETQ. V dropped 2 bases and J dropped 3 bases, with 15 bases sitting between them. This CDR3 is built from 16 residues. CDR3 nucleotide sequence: TGCGCCAGCAGCTTCCCGTTGGCCCCTTTCTACAATGAGCAGTTCTTC. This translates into CASSFPLAPFYNEQFF.

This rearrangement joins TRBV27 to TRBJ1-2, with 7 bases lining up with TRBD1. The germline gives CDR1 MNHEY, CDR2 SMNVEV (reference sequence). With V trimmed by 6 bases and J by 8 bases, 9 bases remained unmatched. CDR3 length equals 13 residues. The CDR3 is CASRATQGGGYTF. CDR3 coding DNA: TGTGCCAGCAGGGCTACCCAGGGGGGCGGCTACACCTTC.

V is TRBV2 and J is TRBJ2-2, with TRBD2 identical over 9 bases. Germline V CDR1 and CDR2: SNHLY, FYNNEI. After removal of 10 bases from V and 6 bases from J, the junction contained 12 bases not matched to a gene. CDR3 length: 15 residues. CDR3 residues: CATTIHAGGAGELFF. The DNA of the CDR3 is TGTGCCACCACTATCCACGCGGGAGGGGCCGGGGAGCTGTTTTTT. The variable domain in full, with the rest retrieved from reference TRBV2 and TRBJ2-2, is EPEVTQTPSHQVTQMGQEVILRCVPISNHLYFYWYRQILGQKVEFLVSFYNNEISEKSEIFDDQFSVERPDGSNFTLKIRSTKLEDSAMYFCATTIHAGGAGELFFGEGSRLTVL.